These 25 T cell receptor beta chains were all obtained from the same sample, sequenced in a study of T cell changes during pregnancy in multiple sclerosis. Sequencing used immunoSEQ multiplex PCR; TCRdb keeps in-frame clones, though not all of them. Among some 21,000 clones listed, around 90% were seen once. The sequenced sample was CD4+ T cells from peripheral blood mononuclear cells, obtained in the third trimester of pregnancy. The receptors shown here come from a female donor with multiple sclerosis, enrolled in a pregnancy study.

The chain carries TRBV4-2 and TRBJ2-3, with 14 bases that match TRBD2. There are 15 residues in the CDR3. Germline CDR1 and CDR2: LGHNA and YNFKEQ. Losses at the gene ends were 11 bases for V and 4 bases for J; bases not matched to a gene: 8. The chain's CDR3 is CAGGLAGGRADTQYF. CDR3 nucleotides: TGTGCCGGTGGACTAGCGGGGGGCCGGGCAGATACGCAGTATTTT.

This clone was counted a single time. The V gene is TRBV27, the J gene TRBJ2-2, with 13 bases lining up with TRBD2. Per the germline V gene, CDR1 is MNHEY and CDR2 is SMNVEV (reference sequence). V was clipped by 5 bases and J by 8 bases; unmatched bases: 8. The CDR3 is made up of 16 amino acids. The CDR3 coding sequence is TGTGCCAGCAGTCCAGGACTAGCGGGGGCGGAAGGGGAGCTGTTTTTT. It codes for CASSPGLAGAEGELFF.

The chain uses TRBV2 and TRBJ2-5, with D perhaps TRBD2 (5 bases). The germline CDR1 and CDR2 sequences are SNHLY and FYNNEI. The V and J ends lost 4 bases and 3 bases respectively, with 6 bases between them. CDR3 size: 12 residues. For the CDR3, the DNA is TGTGCCAGCAGTGTCGGGGAAGAGACCCAGTACTTC. Its protein product is CASSVGEETQYF. Combining the CDR3 with reference TRBV2 and TRBJ2-5 gives the whole variable domain EPEVTQTPSHQVTQMGQEVILRCVPISNHLYFYWYRQILGQKVEFLVSFYNNEISEKSEIFDDQFSVERPDGSNFTLKIRSTKLEDSAMYFCASSVGEETQYFGPGTRLLVL.

The gene calls are TRBV9 and TRBJ1-2; unclear D gene. Germline V lookup: CDR1 SGDLS, CDR2 YYNGEE. CDR3 size: 16 residues. V was shortened by 0 bases and J by 7 bases, with 19 bases between the two germline ends. CDR3 coding DNA: TGTGCCAGCAGCGTAGGGATCACTCCGGGTCCGGTTGGCTACACCTTC. Translation gives CASSVGITPGPVGYTF.

V and J are TRBV28 and TRBJ2-5; maybe TRBD1 (6 bases). The CDR3 sequence is 15 residues long. V lost 5 bases, J lost 5 bases, and 18 bases lay in between. Germline-derived CDR1 and CDR2 are MDHEN and SYDVKM. In DNA, the CDR3 is TGTGCCAGCAGTCCTCCACAGGGTTTGAGGGAGACCCAGTACTTC. This encodes CASSPPQGLRETQYF.

This chain uses TRBV18 with TRBJ1-2; tentative D call: TRBD1 (6 bases). CDR3 length equals 14 residues. Looked up from germline, CDR1 is KGHSH and CDR2 is LQKENI. V gave up 3 bases and J gave up 7 bases, with 15 bases separating them. CDR3 DNA sequence: TGTGCCAGCTCACCTGTCACCGGACAGATTGGCTACACCTTC. Amino acids: CASSPVTGQIGYTF.

This clone showed up just a few times. CDR3 DNA: TGCGCCAGCAGCTTCGAGGGAGGGGACACTGAAGCTTTCTTT. Protein product: CASSFEGGDTEAFF. The chain has TRBV5-1 and TRBJ1-1, with D possibly matching TRBD1 (5 bases). This CDR3 spans 14 amino acids. V lost 2 bases to trimming and J lost 3 bases, with 11 bases between them. Germline V gives CDR1 SGHRS, CDR2 YFSETQ.

A single count supports this clone. The CDR3 protein is CASSLVLRGFEQFF. In DNA, the CDR3 is TGTGCCAGCAGCTTAGTCTTACGCGGGTTTGAGCAGTTCTTC. The chain combines TRBV7-2 with TRBJ2-1; maybe TRBD2 (5 bases). The CDR3 spans 14 residues. The germline V gene has CDR1 SGHTA and CDR2 FQGNSA. V lost 1 base to trimming and J lost 9 bases, with 13 bases between them.

This clone has a handful of counts. The V and J genes are TRBV2 and TRBJ1-1; 7 bases match TRBD1. The CDR3 is 14 amino acids. The V and J ends lost 6 bases and 3 bases, in that order; junction bases with no gene match: 7. Germline V lookup: CDR1 SNHLY, CDR2 FYNNEI. CDR3 sequence: CASSQTGLDTEAFF. The DNA for the CDR3 is TGTGCCAGCAGCCAGACAGGGTTGGACACTGAAGCTTTCTTT.

The chain carries TRBV29-1 and TRBJ1-1; 7 nucleotides align to TRBD1. Germline CDR1 SQVTM, CDR2 ANQGSEA. The V segment lost 2 bases and the J segment 4 bases; nucleotides outside the gene matches: 4. The CDR3 sequence is 13 residues long. The CDR3 here is CSVERGRVTEAFF. The CDR3 DNA follows: TGCAGCGTTGAAAGGGGGCGCGTCACTGAAGCTTTCTTT.

The genes are TRBV6-4 and TRBJ2-5, with 12 bases fitting TRBD2. Germline V gene sequence: CDR1 MRHNA, CDR2 SNTAGT. The CDR3 covers 15 residues. After removal of 2 bases from V and 5 bases from J, the junction contained 3 bases not matched to a gene. As DNA, the CDR3 is TGTGCCAGCAGTGACCTAGCGGGGGGGATGGAGACCCAGTACTTC. It translates to CASSDLAGGMETQYF.

In DNA form, the CDR3 reads TGTGCCAGCAGTAGGGCGGGGACAGGGGTTAATTCACCCCTCCACTTT. It codes for CASSRAGTGVNSPLHF. This chain joins TRBV28 and TRBJ1-6, with TRBD1 matching over 10 bases. The V gene end was trimmed by 5 bases and the J gene end by 6 bases; junction bases not matched to a gene: 7. CDR3 length: 16 residues. In germline, CDR1 is MDHEN, CDR2 SYDVKM.

V and J are TRBV5-1 and TRBJ2-6; D gene unclear. V gave up 0 bases and J gave up 4 bases, with 8 bases separating them. Per the germline V gene, CDR1 is SGHRS and CDR2 is YFSETQ. The length of the CDR3 is 15 residues. The CDR3 loop is CASSLVLMGANVLTF. CDR3 coding DNA: TGCGCCAGCAGCTTGGTCCTTATGGGGGCCAACGTCCTGACTTTC.

The rearrangement links TRBV5-1 to TRBJ2-7; 7 bases agree with TRBD1. The germline gives CDR1 SGHRS, CDR2 YFSETQ. V lost 2 bases, J lost 4 bases, and 9 bases stayed unmatched. The CDR3 totals 15 residues. CDR3 protein: CASSFIPGQLYEQYF. CDR3 coding DNA: TGCGCCAGCAGCTTTATCCCGGGACAGCTTTACGAGCAGTACTTC.

This clone was counted once. The chain links TRBV18 to TRBJ2-6; the D gene is possibly TRBD2 (6 bases). Between the trimmed V and J ends, which lost 5 bases and 2 bases, there was a span of 13 bases. The CDR3 spans 16 residues. The germline V gene has CDR1 KGHSH and CDR2 LQKENI. CDR3 amino acids: CASSGGADAGANVLTF. The CDR3 DNA reads as TGTGCCAGCTCAGGAGGGGCAGATGCTGGGGCCAACGTCCTGACTTTC.

The rearrangement uses TRBV9 and TRBJ2-3; D is perhaps TRBD2 (5 bases). V was trimmed by 1 base and J by 5 bases, leaving 14 bases between them. The CDR3 is made up of 15 amino acids. Per germline, CDR1 SGDLS and CDR2 YYNGEE. CDR3 sequence (DNA): TGTGCCAGCAGCGTACTCGGAGGTCCCGGAGATACGCAGTATTTT. This translates into CASSVLGGPGDTQYF.

CDR3 amino acids: CASSPARGQPQHF. The CDR3, as DNA: TGTGCCAGCAGCCCCGCTAGGGGGCAGCCCCAGCATTTT. This chain connects TRBV11-1 to TRBJ1-5, with a possible D match to TRBD1 (6 bases). Germline V lookup: CDR1 SGHAT, CDR2 FQDESV (reference sequence). V lost 5 bases to trimming and J lost 7 bases, with 12 bases between them. This CDR3 has 13 amino acids.

V usage is TRBV2 and J usage is TRBJ1-2, with a tentative D call TRBD1 (5 bases). Germline V gene sequence: CDR1 SNHLY, CDR2 FYNNEI. The CDR3 covers 14 residues. Trimming pared 6 bases from V and 2 bases from J, leaving 13 bases between. In DNA, the CDR3 is TGTGCCAGCAGGGGGACTAACTGGAACTATGGCTACACCTTC. Its protein is CASRGTNWNYGYTF.

The V gene is TRBV5-5, the J gene TRBJ2-5; TRBD2 is a possible D gene (5 bases). This CDR3 is 14 amino acids long. V shed 4 bases and J shed 1 base, with 11 bases lying between them. The germline gives CDR1 SGHKS, CDR2 YYEKEE (reference sequence). CDR3 nucleotide sequence: TGTGCCAGCAGCCGGAGCGGTCCCCAAGAGACCCAGTACTTC. The encoded protein is CASSRSGPQETQYF.

V and J are TRBV11-3 and TRBJ2-1; D possibly corresponds to TRBD1 (6 bases). From germline, CDR1 is SGHNT and CDR2 YENEEA. The CDR3 consists of 16 residues. Deletions cut 1 base from V and 5 bases from J, with 15 bases between. The CDR3 here is CASSLGGDRRNNEQFF. The DNA of the CDR3 is TGTGCCAGCAGCTTAGGAGGCGACAGGAGAAACAATGAGCAGTTCTTC.

This chain uses TRBV19 with TRBJ2-7; 8 nucleotides agree with TRBD1. Germline trimming cut 5 bases from V and 9 bases from J; bases unmatched to any gene: 6. CDR3 length equals 12 residues. Germline lookup yields CDR1 LNHDA and CDR2 SQIVND (reference sequence). In DNA form, the CDR3 reads TGTGCCAGTAGTCCAAGCCAGGGGGCGCAGTACTTC. This encodes CASSPSQGAQYF.

The J gene is TRBJ2-7, the V gene TRBV29-1, with TRBD1 matching 10 bases. V lost 1 base and J lost 1; bases outside the gene matches: 10. Per germline, CDR1 SQVTM and CDR2 ANQGSEA. This CDR3 is built from 17 residues. CDR3 protein: CSVEGYIGTGVSYEQYF. CDR3 bases: TGCAGCGTTGAAGGGTACATCGGGACAGGGGTTTCCTACGAGCAGTACTTC.

The chain uses TRBV29-1 and TRBJ2-7; 8 bases are a match to TRBD1. Germline loops: CDR1 SQVTM, CDR2 ANQGSEA. This CDR3 is 14 amino acids long. V lost 1 base and J lost 4; bases outside the gene matches: 6. CDR3 loop: CSVEVTQGAYEQYF. CDR3 bases: TGCAGCGTTGAAGTAACCCAGGGGGCGTACGAGCAGTACTTC.

J is TRBJ1-1 and V is TRBV18; no firm D call. The CDR3 length is 14 residues. V shed 5 bases and J shed 0 bases, with 10 bases lying between them. CDR1 and CDR2 (germline): KGHSH, LQKENI. This CDR3 is CASSTRSMNTEAFF. For the CDR3, the DNA is TGTGCCAGCTCAACTAGATCCATGAACACTGAAGCTTTCTTT.

J is TRBJ1-5 and V is TRBV28; 9 nucleotides agree with TRBD1. V gave up 4 bases and J gave up 4 bases; unmatched junction bases: 5. The CDR3 sequence is 15 residues long. Germline-derived CDR1 and CDR2 are MDHEN and SYDVKM. The CDR3 loop is CASSYPTGGNQPQHF. CDR3 nucleotides: TGTGCCAGCAGTTACCCGACAGGGGGAAATCAGCCCCAGCATTTT. The complete variable domain, with remaining parts taken from reference TRBV28 and TRBJ1-5, reads DVKVTQSSRYLVKRTGEKVFLECVQDMDHENMFWYRQDPGLGLRLIYFSYDVKMKEKGDIPEGYSVSREKKERFSLILESASTNQTSMYLCASSYPTGGNQPQHFGDGTRLSIL.